The present TCR beta chain was sequenced within a study of early T cells in non-severe SARS-CoV-2 infection. The CDR3 extends over 15 amino acids. Germline V gene lookup returns CDR1 MNHEY and CDR2 SMNVEV (reference sequence). The V end lost 4 bases, the J end lost 3 bases, and 14 bases lay between the germline ends. This clonotype appeared a few times. TCRdb itself ran the 5' RACE reads through MiXCR, one entry per CDR3 protein. In the table there are just over 95,000 distinct CDR3 sequences, approximately 10% of which are singletons. This receptor was taken from an adult who was a healthcare worker with PCR-confirmed SARS-CoV-2 infection or an uninfected control (not recorded which). The sequences come from whole blood, collected at baseline. The chain combines TRBV27 with TRBJ2-3; possible D gene TRBD1, 5 bases. The CDR3 coding sequence is TGTGCCAGCAGTTCCACCGTCCAGGGTACAGATACGCAGTATTTT. This encodes CASSSTVQGTDTQYF.